The 8 T cell receptor beta chains listed next were all sequenced from one sample in a study of blood T cell repertoires in COVID-19. Sequencing used immunoSEQ multiplex PCR; TCRdb keeps in-frame clones, though not all of them. The table lists 90,000 or so clones, about 82% of them singletons. The sample was peripheral blood. The receptors shown here come from a human donor in a cohort sampled during active COVID-19.

The genes are TRBV4-3 and TRBJ1-3; weak D call: TRBD1 (6 bases). There are 16 residues in the CDR3. In germline, CDR1 is LGHNA, CDR2 YSLEER. V lost 0 bases and J lost 0, with 9 bases in between. The CDR3 protein is CASSQDSGDSGNTIYF. CDR3 coding DNA: TGCGCCAGCAGCCAAGATTCAGGGGACTCTGGAAACACCATATATTTT.

The rearrangement joins TRBV10-3 to TRBJ1-2, with D possibly matching TRBD1 (5 bases). The V end lost 0 bases, the J end lost 7 bases, and 18 bases lay between the germline ends. CDR3 length equals 16 residues. CDR1 and CDR2 (germline): ENHRY, SYGVKD. This CDR3 is CAISESGTYDFFGYTF. CDR3 nucleotide sequence: TGTGCCATCAGTGAGTCGGGGACTTATGATTTCTTTGGCTACACCTTC.

CDR3 in DNA: TGTGCCATCAGGCAGAGGACTGATCTTAACTATGGCTACACCTTC. This sequence encodes CAIRQRTDLNYGYTF. This chain connects TRBV10-3 to TRBJ1-2; no clear D. The germline CDR1 and CDR2 sequences are ENHRY and SYGVKD. The CDR3 extends over 15 amino acids. V was cut by 6 bases and J by 1 base, with 15 bases left in between.

V usage is TRBV2 and J usage is TRBJ2-7; 15 positions agree with TRBD2. Per germline, CDR1 SNHLY and CDR2 FYNNEI. The CDR3 is 20 amino acids. V gave up 6 bases and J gave up 4 bases; unmatched junction bases: 19. DNA for the CDR3: TGTGCCAGCAGGGGGCCGACAGGGTTGGCCGGGACTAGCGGGAGGTACGAGCAGTACTTC. It translates to CASRGPTGLAGTSGRYEQYF.

J is TRBJ2-2 and V is TRBV3-1 (or the pseudogene TRBV3-2), with a weak D call TRBD2 (7 bases). Deletions cut 0 bases from V and 6 bases from J, with 11 bases between. The CDR3 spans 15 residues. Germline CDR1 reads LGHDT; CDR2 reads YNNKEL (reference sequence). Here the CDR3 DNA reads TGTGCCAGCAGCCAAGACATGGGGGGGCCCGGGGAGCTGTTTTTT. Translating gives CASSQDMGGPGELFF.

This clone was found a few times. The chain couples TRBV7-9 to TRBJ2-3; 8 nucleotides align to TRBD1. This CDR3 is 14 amino acids long. Trimming removed 5 bases from V and 5 bases from J; junction bases left unmatched: 6. From germline, CDR1 is SEHNR and CDR2 FQNEAQ (reference sequence). The CDR3 nucleotides read TGTGCCAGCAGCAGGACAGGGTTCGGAGATACGCAGTATTTT. Protein product: CASSRTGFGDTQYF.

This clone was picked up one time. The chain joins TRBV7-2 to TRBJ2-3; 8 positions match TRBD2. The CDR3 sequence is 18 residues long. Germline V CDR1 and CDR2: SGHTA, FQGNSA. V shed 4 bases, J shed 4 bases, and the junction held 16 bases outside the gene matches. CDR3: CASSSSTLSGVGADTQYF. DNA for the CDR3: TGTGCCAGCAGCTCCAGTACTCTTAGCGGGGTGGGGGCAGATACGCAGTATTTT.

The chain employs TRBV5-1 and TRBJ2-1; D is possibly TRBD2 (6 bases). The CDR3 is 18 residues long. Germline V CDR1 and CDR2: SGHRS, YFSETQ. Trimming removed 0 bases at V and 0 bases at J, with 16 bases between. The CDR3 DNA reads as TGCGCCAGCAGCTTGGCCCGCATAGGGGAGGCCTCCTACAATGAGCAGTTCTTC. Its translation: CASSLARIGEASYNEQFF.